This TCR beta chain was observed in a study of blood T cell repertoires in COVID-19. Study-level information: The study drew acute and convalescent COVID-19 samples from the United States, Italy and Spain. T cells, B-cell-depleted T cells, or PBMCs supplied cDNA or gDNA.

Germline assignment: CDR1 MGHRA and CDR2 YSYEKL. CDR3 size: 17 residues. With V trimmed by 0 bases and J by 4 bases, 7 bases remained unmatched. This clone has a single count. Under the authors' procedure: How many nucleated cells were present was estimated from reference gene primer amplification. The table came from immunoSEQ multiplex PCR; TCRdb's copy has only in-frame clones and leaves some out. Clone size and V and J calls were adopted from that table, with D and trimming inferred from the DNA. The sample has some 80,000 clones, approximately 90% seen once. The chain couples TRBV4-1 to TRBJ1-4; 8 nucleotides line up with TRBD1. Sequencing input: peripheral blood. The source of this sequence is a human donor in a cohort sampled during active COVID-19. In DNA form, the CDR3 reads TGCGCCAGCAGCCAAGAGGCAGGGGGCGCGTTTAATGAAAAACTGTTTTTT. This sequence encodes CASSQEAGGAFNEKLFF.